The clone carrying this TCR beta chain was counted a single time. Its antigen is not known. This specimen comes from a study of Graves' ophthalmopathy and Graves' hyperthyroidism. Trimming stripped 10 bases from V and 0 bases from J, with 15 bases between. There are 14 residues in the CDR3. Germline lookup yields CDR1 ENHRY and CDR2 SYGVKD. RNA served as the template for amplifying TCR beta CDR3 regions. RT-PCR with HTBI primers came first, then second-round multiplex PCR. TCRdb fed the multiplex PCR reads into MiXCR, producing one record per CDR3 protein. The repertoire has over a million distinct CDR3 sequences, around a third of them found once; the top ten carry more than 9.5%. Points from the study as a whole: Thyroid clonotypes that were expanded above 0.001 frequency mostly also appeared in blood. Discrimination between ophthalmopathy and stable hyperthyroidism by a 13-signature model showed 87.88% sensitivity and about 81% specificity.

Excluded were patients with other autoimmune diseases, uncontrolled infections, pregnancy or lactation. Diagnosis was based on clinical symptoms, serum thyroxine, TRAb, thyroid ultrasound and orbital computed tomography. The specimen was peripheral blood or thyroid tissue (not recorded which). The sequence came from an adult man with Graves' hyperthyroidism. The chain is built from TRBV10-3 and TRBJ2-5; D might be TRBD1 (6 bases). The CDR3 protein is CATSRGTYQETQYF. As DNA, the CDR3 is TGTGCCACCTCCCGAGGGACATACCAAGAGACCCAGTACTTC.